This T cell receptor (beta chain) came from a study of T cells and Merkel cell carcinoma outcomes. Regarding the study as a whole: Merkel cell carcinoma outcomes were reportedly predicted by repertoire and T-cell density.

This CDR3 has 15 residues. V was trimmed by 3 bases and J by 0 bases, leaving 12 bases between them. Looked up from germline, CDR1 is SGHAT and CDR2 is FQNNGV. TCRdb's copy holds only in-frame clones and misses some; the assay was immunoSEQ multiplex PCR. The table has about 19,000 clones, around 80% seen once. As to this clone: The antigen remains unidentified.

The sequence was obtained from a human donor with Merkel cell carcinoma. The chain uses TRBV11-2 and TRBJ2-7, with D hard to call. The sample comprised tumor tissue from Merkel cell carcinoma. This CDR3 reads CASSFTGFTSYEQYF. The CDR3 DNA reads as TGTGCCAGCAGCTTTACGGGTTTCACCTCCTACGAGCAGTACTTC.